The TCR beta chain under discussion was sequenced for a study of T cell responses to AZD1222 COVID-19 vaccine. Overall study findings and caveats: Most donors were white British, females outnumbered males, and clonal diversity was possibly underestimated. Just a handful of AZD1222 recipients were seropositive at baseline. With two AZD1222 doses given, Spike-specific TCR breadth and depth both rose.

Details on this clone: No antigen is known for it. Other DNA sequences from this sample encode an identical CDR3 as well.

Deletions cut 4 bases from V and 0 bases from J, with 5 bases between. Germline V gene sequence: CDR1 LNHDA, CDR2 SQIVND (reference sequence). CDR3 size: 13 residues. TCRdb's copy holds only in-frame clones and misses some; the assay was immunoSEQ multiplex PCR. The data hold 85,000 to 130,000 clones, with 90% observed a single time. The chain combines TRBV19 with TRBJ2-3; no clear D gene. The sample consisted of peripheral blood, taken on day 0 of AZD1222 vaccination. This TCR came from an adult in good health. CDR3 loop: CASSTTSTDTQYF. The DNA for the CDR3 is TGTGCCAGTAGTACCACTAGCACAGATACGCAGTATTTT.